The 25 T cell receptor beta chains below all came from one sample that was sequenced in a study of CD8+ T cells in alopecia areata. Treatment reported: oral pan-JAK inhibitor, 5-10 mg twice daily. Extracted from the samples, RNA was reverse transcribed into cDNA to serve as the sequencing template. Measured with immunoSEQ multiplex PCR; TCRdb has only the in-frame clones, and not every one. The sample has approximately 220,000 clones; around two fifths are singletons. Sample: CD4+ T cells sorted from blood, taken around week 30, from a patient treated with tofacitinib. These receptors were obtained from a human donor with alopecia areata.

The rearrangement joins TRBV7-2 to TRBJ1-1; D gene uncertain. The CDR3 is 15 amino acids. V was clipped by 1 base and J by 3 bases, with 12 bases between them. Germline V gene sequence: CDR1 SGHTA, CDR2 FQGNSA. The CDR3 DNA reads as TGTGCCAGCAGCTTAGATCCCGGGGAGGACACTGAAGCTTTCTTT. Protein: CASSLDPGEDTEAFF.

The J gene is TRBJ2-3, the V gene TRBV5-1; D may be TRBD2 (5 bases). This CDR3 contains 16 residues. Trimming cost V 4 bases and J 4 bases, with 19 bases left between them. Germline V gene sequence: CDR1 SGHRS, CDR2 YFSETQ. DNA of the CDR3: TGCGCCAGCAGCCGTAGCGTAGTCCAAGGGTCAGATACGCAGTATTTT. This encodes CASSRSVVQGSDTQYF.

The chain's CDR3 is CASRDALNTEAFF. CDR3 nucleotides: TGTGCTAGTCGGGACGCACTGAACACTGAAGCTTTCTTT. V and J are TRBV12-5 and TRBJ1-1; tentative D call: TRBD1 (5 bases). This CDR3 has 13 residues. Trimming took off 8 bases at V and 0 bases at J, with 10 bases between the two ends. Germline lookup yields CDR1 LGHNT and CDR2 FRNRAP.

The chain couples TRBV11-2 to TRBJ2-7; D gene unclear. V lost 1 base, J lost 7 bases, and 11 bases lay in between. Germline V gene sequence: CDR1 SGHAT, CDR2 FQNNGV. The CDR3 covers 13 residues. For the CDR3, the DNA is TGTGCCAGCAGCTTAGGGGCACCTCGGGAGCAGTACTTC. Residues: CASSLGAPREQYF.

The chain employs TRBV4-1 and TRBJ1-2; 7 bases map to TRBD1. J gave up 2 bases and V 2 bases, and 5 bases lay outside the gene matches. Germline CDR1 reads MGHRA; CDR2 reads YSYEKL. The CDR3 has 15 residues. The CDR3 coding sequence is TGCGCCAGCAGCCAACCGACAGGGCCCAACTATGGCTACACCTTC. Its translation is CASSQPTGPNYGYTF.

V usage is TRBV7-7 and J usage is TRBJ2-2; TRBD1 matches at 7 bases. CDR3 length: 17 amino acids. CDR1 is SSHAT and CDR2 is FNYEAQ in the germline V gene (reference sequence). Trimming at V came to 5 bases and at J to 0 bases, leaving 9 bases not matched to a gene. The DNA for the CDR3 is TGTGCCAGCAGCCCGACCCACAGGGGTCCGAACACCGGGGAGCTGTTTTTT. Its translation is CASSPTHRGPNTGELFF.

The chain uses TRBV27 and TRBJ2-7; 10 bases are shared with TRBD1. Per the germline V gene, CDR1 is MNHEY and CDR2 is SMNVEV (reference sequence). Trimming took 7 bases from V and 6 from J; bases not matched to a gene: 9. The CDR3 covers 14 residues. DNA for the CDR3: TGTGCCAGCACCGAGGGACAGGGGTATGGCGAGCAGTACTTC. Translated, it gives CASTEGQGYGEQYF.

This clone showed up just a few times. V is TRBV5-1 and J is TRBJ1-1; 9 positions agree with TRBD1. CDR3 size: 15 residues. V gave up 0 bases and J gave up 6 bases; unmatched junction bases: 6. The germline gives CDR1 SGHRS, CDR2 YFSETQ. DNA for the CDR3: TGCGCCAGCAGCTTGGCAACAGGGGGCTTGGCTGAAGCTTTCTTT. Translated: CASSLATGGLAEAFF.

This clone was found a few times. As DNA, the CDR3 is TGTGCCAGTACCTCGTTCGACATTCAGTACTTC. It translates to CASTSFDIQYF. The chain combines TRBV19 with TRBJ2-4; D remains ambiguous. Trimming removed 7 bases at V and 8 bases at J, with 9 bases between. The CDR3 has 11 amino acids. CDR1 and CDR2 from the germline V gene are LNHDA and SQIVND (reference sequence).

The genes are TRBV2 and TRBJ2-3; 10 bases agree with TRBD2. V lost 6 bases and J lost 7; bases outside the gene matches: 16. The CDR3 is 17 residues long. Germline CDR1 and CDR2: SNHLY and FYNNEI. In DNA form, the CDR3 reads TGTGCCAGCAGACCTGGACTAGCGGTCAACTCAGGCAATACGCAGTATTTT. It yields the protein CASRPGLAVNSGNTQYF. The full variable domain, completed using reference TRBV2 and TRBJ2-3, is EPEVTQTPSHQVTQMGQEVILRCVPISNHLYFYWYRQILGQKVEFLVSFYNNEISEKSEIFDDQFSVERPDGSNFTLKIRSTKLEDSAMYFCASRPGLAVNSGNTQYFGPGTRLTVL.

This clone was detected many times. V usage is TRBV7-2 and J usage is TRBJ1-1; no clear D gene. Trimming took 3 bases from V and 3 from J, leaving 8 bases between them. The CDR3 totals 13 residues. Germline loops: CDR1 SGHTA, CDR2 FQGNSA. Here the CDR3 reads CASSFQWYTEAFF. CDR3 bases: TGTGCCAGCAGCTTCCAGTGGTACACTGAAGCTTTCTTT.

This clone has just a few counts. CDR3 sequence: CASSSVSVVSGANVLTF. CDR3 in DNA: TGTGCCAGCTCATCAGTCTCTGTCGTGTCTGGGGCCAACGTCCTGACTTTC. V is TRBV18 and J is TRBJ2-6; no clear D gene. CDR3 length: 17 residues. V lost 5 bases to trimming and J lost 1 base, with 15 bases between them. CDR1 KGHSH and CDR2 LQKENI come from the germline V gene.

The CDR3 coding sequence is TGTGCCATCACCGGGACAGGGAACACTGAAGCTTTCTTT. It is translated as CAITGTGNTEAFF. The rearrangement joins TRBV10-3 to TRBJ1-1, with 8 bases lining up with TRBD1. This CDR3 is built from 13 residues. Germline V gene data show CDR1 as ENHRY and CDR2 as SYGVKD. V lost 7 bases to trimming and J lost 1 base; unmatched junction nucleotides: 2.

The rearrangement uses TRBV9 and TRBJ1-5; no firm D call. The V and J ends lost 0 bases and 0 bases respectively, with 7 bases between them. Germline V gene data show CDR1 as SGDLS and CDR2 as YYNGEE. The CDR3 is 15 amino acids. For the CDR3, the DNA is TGTGCCAGCAGCGTAGGACCTAATAGCAATCAGCCCCAGCATTTT. Its protein product is CASSVGPNSNQPQHF.

The chain is built from TRBV4-1 and TRBJ2-6; D assignment may be TRBD1 or TRBD2 (5 bases each). V was shortened by 0 bases and J by 6 bases, with 12 bases between the two germline ends. The CDR3 contains 16 residues. Germline loops: CDR1 MGHRA, CDR2 YSYEKL. CDR3 amino acids: CASSQDWGFEANVLTF. The CDR3 DNA reads TGCGCCAGCAGCCAAGACTGGGGGTTTGAGGCCAACGTCCTGACTTTC.

This clone was recorded a few times. The chain joins TRBV6-6 to TRBJ1-2; D uncertain. Germline V lookup: CDR1 MNHNY, CDR2 SVGAGI (reference sequence). Trimming took off 5 bases at V and 8 bases at J, with 12 bases between the two ends. The CDR3 is 12 amino acids. CDR3 nucleotides: TGTGCCAGCAGTGGTCGAGTCGACGGCTACACCTTC. Its translation: CASSGRVDGYTF.

This clone has more than one count but fewer than ten. The rearrangement uses TRBV5-1 and TRBJ2-2; D might be TRBD2 (5 bases). The CDR3 loop spans 14 amino acids. Trimming took 3 bases from V and 3 from J, leaving 9 bases between them. From germline, CDR1 is SGHRS and CDR2 YFSETQ. In nucleotides, the CDR3 is TGCGCCAGCAGCTCCGACGGGGACACCGGGGAGCTGTTTTTT. Translation: CASSSDGDTGELFF. The full variable domain, its missing parts supplied by reference TRBV5-1 and TRBJ2-2, is KAGVTQTPRYLIKTRGQQVTLSCSPISGHRSVSWYQQTPGQGLQFLFEYFSETQRNKGNFPGRFSGRQFSNSRSEMNVSTLELGDSALYLCASSSDGDTGELFFGEGSRLTVL.

The chain couples TRBV7-9 to TRBJ2-6; 12 bases align to TRBD2. Germline CDR1 SEHNR, CDR2 FQNEAQ (reference sequence). The CDR3 covers 19 residues. Trimming removed 3 bases from V and 0 bases from J; junction bases left unmatched: 6. Written as DNA, the CDR3 is TGTGCCAGCAGCTTCGGACTAGCGGGATTCTACTCTGGGGCCAACGTCCTGACTTTC. Protein sequence: CASSFGLAGFYSGANVLTF.

The V and J genes are TRBV15 and TRBJ2-3; tentatively, D is TRBD1 (6 bases). CDR3 length equals 15 residues. V shed 0 bases and J shed 0 bases, with 7 bases lying between them. Germline lookup yields CDR1 LNHNV and CDR2 YYDKDF (reference sequence). The CDR3 nucleotides read TGTGCCACCAGCAGAGACGGGACAAGCACAGATACGCAGTATTTT. Protein product: CATSRDGTSTDTQYF.

The V call is TRBV5-6, the J call TRBJ2-7; D may be TRBD2 (5 bases). CDR3 length: 15 amino acids. V lost 4 bases and J 1 base, leaving 15 bases between the germline ends. In germline, CDR1 is SGHDT, CDR2 YYEEEE. This CDR3 reads CASSHKWTESYEQYF. The CDR3 DNA sequence: TGTGCCAGCAGCCACAAGTGGACTGAATCCTACGAGCAGTACTTC.

V usage is TRBV27 and J usage is TRBJ2-1, with D perhaps TRBD1 (5 bases). There are 15 residues in the CDR3. Germline CDR1 and CDR2: MNHEY and SMNVEV (reference sequence). The ends were cut back, 6 bases at V and 4 bases at J, with 16 bases in the middle. CDR3 coding DNA: TGTGCCAGCAGCCTTGGGGCTAGAATTTACAATGAGCAGTTCTTC. The encoded protein is CASSLGARIYNEQFF.

The sample holds a few counts of this clone. The chain combines TRBV7-2 with TRBJ1-1; TRBD1 is a possible D gene (5 bases). Germline V gives CDR1 SGHTA, CDR2 FQGNSA. V gave up 5 bases and J gave up 4 bases, with 17 bases separating them. The CDR3 has 15 amino acids. Here the CDR3 DNA reads TGTGCCAGCAGCAGCTGGGAAGGGGTCGGCACTGAAGCTTTCTTT. Its protein product is CASSSWEGVGTEAFF.

Concerning this clone: This sample includes further DNA sequences coding for the same CDR3. The chain joins TRBV5-1 to TRBJ1-1; D unclear. The V end was cut by 4 bases, the J end by 1 base, with 8 bases between. Germline V CDR1 and CDR2: SGHRS, YFSETQ. This CDR3 contains 13 residues. Here the CDR3 reads CASSTTGNTEAFF. In DNA, the CDR3 is TGCGCCAGCAGCACGACCGGGAACACTGAAGCTTTCTTT. The entire variable domain, with the rest obtained from reference TRBV5-1 and TRBJ1-1, is as follows: KAGVTQTPRYLIKTRGQQVTLSCSPISGHRSVSWYQQTPGQGLQFLFEYFSETQRNKGNFPGRFSGRQFSNSRSEMNVSTLELGDSALYLCASSTTGNTEAFFGQGTRLTVV.

This clone turned up a few times. Other DNA sequences in the sample encode the same CDR3. This chain connects TRBV18 to TRBJ2-3; D remains unclear. The germline CDR1 and CDR2 sequences are KGHSH and LQKENI. CDR3 length: 12 residues. V was cut by 3 bases and J by 4 bases, with 5 bases left in between. The DNA of the CDR3 is TGTGCCAGCTCACCCGCCCCAGATACGCAGTATTTT. Translation gives CASSPAPDTQYF.

This clone came up a few times. The chain employs TRBV18 and TRBJ2-7; D might be TRBD2 (7 bases). The length of the CDR3 is 13 residues. V was clipped by 6 bases and J by 7 bases, with 16 bases between them. CDR1 is KGHSH and CDR2 is LQKENI in the germline V gene. CDR3 coding DNA: TGTGCCAGCTCCCCAGGGGAGGGGCCAGAGCAGTACTTC. Amino acids: CASSPGEGPEQYF.